In its sample, the clone carrying this T cell receptor (beta chain) was seen a few times. Its antigen is unidentified. No infections or other immune events were documented during collection. The sample comes from a study of identifying expanded T cells in peripheral blood. The study, taken as a whole, reports: Two-week clone count variance significantly increased as total template count grew. Differentially abundant clones: roughly 1.2 between replicates, roughly 16 at 2 to 3 weeks, 19 at four.

Sequenced by immunoSEQ multiplex PCR; TCRdb stores in-frame clones only, minus some. Seen here are fewer than 85,000 clones, about 83% observed once, and the top ten hold 15% to 20%. Trimming left V 3 bases short and J 0 bases short, with 6 bases between. Germline lookup yields CDR1 MRHNA and CDR2 SNTAGT. The length of the CDR3 is 14 residues. The V gene is TRBV6-4, the J gene TRBJ2-1; D possibly corresponds to TRBD2 (5 bases). Specimen: blood. The receptor was derived from a person aged 18 to 70 in good health. The CDR3 nucleotides read TGTGCCAGCAGTGAGCGGGTCTCCTACAATGAGCAGTTCTTC. This encodes CASSERVSYNEQFF.